This entry features one TCR beta chain sequence. The antigen remains unidentified. CDR1 SGDLS and CDR2 YYNGEE come from the germline V gene. V was shortened by 4 bases and J by 0 bases, with 7 bases between the two germline ends. The CDR3 spans 13 residues. Libraries of TCR beta came from quantitative 5'-RACE with molecular barcodes. In TCRdb, the 5' RACE reads were re-called with MiXCR into one record per CDR3 protein. This table has a few hundred thousand distinct CDR3 sequences, 20% appearing once. This entry comes from a study of CD8 T cells in ankylosing spondylitis. Study findings and constraints: A motif of eight or nine highly homologous TCR beta variants was seen as apparently characteristic of ankylosing spondylitis blood. Reactive arthritis synovial fluid and blood previously showed some of these motif variants. The disease-linked clones had a CD8+ phenotype and low blood frequencies.

The chain combines TRBV9 with TRBJ2-5; D gene unclear. This receptor was obtained from a male donor with ankylosing spondylitis or in good health (not recorded which). Sample: blood, either unsorted or a sorted T cell fraction (not recorded which). The CDR3 loop reads CASSRADQETQYF. The CDR3 coding sequence is TGTGCCAGCAGCAGGGCAGACCAAGAGACCCAGTACTTC.